A single sample gave rise to the 25 T cell receptor beta chains below, sequenced in a study of T-cell memory formation after mild COVID-19. TCRdb processed the 5' RACE reads anew with MiXCR; each CDR3 protein has one entry. In the table there are about 38,000 distinct CDR3 sequences, 9.5% to 12% of which are singletons. The sequenced sample consisted of PBMCs or a T cell subset sorted from them (not recorded which). Source of these receptors: a man between 18 and 35 years old who had mild COVID-19 (a few samples of this study predate the infection). Cell type and time point are not known.

Many counts were recorded for this clonotype. V is TRBV7-7 and J is TRBJ2-7; 9 bases are a match to TRBD1. Looked up from germline, CDR1 is SSHAT and CDR2 is FNYEAQ (reference sequence). This CDR3 is 14 amino acids long. CDR3 sequence (DNA): TGTGCTAGCCGAAAAAGACAGGGGGAATACGAGCAGTACGTC. Residues: CASRKRQGEYEQYV.

This clonotype was observed many times. V gene TRBV20-1 combines with J gene TRBJ1-3; D not resolved. The V end was cut by 2 bases, the J end by 2 bases, with 10 bases between. Germline CDR1 is DFQATT and CDR2 is SNEGSKA (reference sequence). This CDR3 is 14 amino acids long. This CDR3 is CSARWAGTGNTIYF. DNA of the CDR3: TGCAGTGCTAGATGGGCCGGGACTGGAAACACCATATATTTT.

This clonotype was observed many times. J is TRBJ2-3 and V is TRBV11-2; D is undetermined. CDR3 size: 11 residues. Trimming took 4 bases from V and 2 from J, leaving 1 base between them. In germline, CDR1 is SGHAT, CDR2 FQNNGV. This CDR3 reads CASSSTDTQYF. The CDR3 coding sequence is TGTGCCAGCAGCTCCACAGATACGCAGTATTTT. Looking up the rest from reference TRBV11-2 and TRBJ2-3 gives the full variable domain: EAGVAQSPRYKIIEKRQSVAFWCNPISGHATLYWYQQILGQGPKLLIQFQNNGVVDDSQLPKDRFSAERLKGVDSTLKIQPAKLEDSAVYLCASSSTDTQYFGPGTRLTVL.

This clonotype occurred many times. V usage is TRBV20-1 and J usage is TRBJ2-5; D is uncertain. There are 15 residues in the CDR3. Trimming removed 1 base at V and 0 bases at J, with 12 bases between. CDR1 and CDR2 (germline): DFQATT, SNEGSKA (reference sequence). The CDR3 sequence: CSARVLAAYQETQYF. CDR3 nucleotide sequence: TGCAGTGCTAGAGTCTTAGCAGCGTACCAAGAGACCCAGTACTTC.

The table lists this clonotype with many counts. The chain has TRBV11-2 and TRBJ2-7; a possible D gene is TRBD1 (5 bases). The V end lost 2 bases, the J end lost 2 bases, and 13 bases lay between the germline ends. Looked up from germline, CDR1 is SGHAT and CDR2 is FQNNGV. The CDR3 has 15 residues. DNA for the CDR3: TGTGCCAGCAGCTTATCAGTAGGGGAAACCTACGAGCAGTACTTC. This translates into CASSLSVGETYEQYF.

This clonotype was found many times. The genes are TRBV5-1 and TRBJ2-1, with D perhaps TRBD1 (5 bases). CDR1 and CDR2 (germline): SGHRS, YFSETQ. The V gene lost 4 bases and the J gene lost 0 bases, with 11 bases spanning the gap. This CDR3 is 15 amino acids long. CDR3 sequence (DNA): TGCGCCAGCAGCCTAGGAGACAGCTCCTACAATGAGCAGTTCTTC. The encoded protein is CASSLGDSSYNEQFF.

This clonotype was counted a single time. This rearrangement joins TRBV12-3 or TRBV12-4 to TRBJ2-5, with 10 bases fitting TRBD1. The V segment lost 6 bases and the J segment 3 bases; nucleotides outside the gene matches: 7. The CDR3 is made up of 15 amino acids. This chain's CDR3 is CASSSRGTGEETQYF. The CDR3 coding sequence is TGTGCCAGCAGCTCCCGGGGGACAGGGGAAGAGACCCAGTACTTC.

This clonotype was counted ten times or more. The V gene is TRBV7-3, the J gene TRBJ2-5; TRBD2 is a possible D gene (6 bases). The CDR3 totals 15 residues. The V gene's germline CDR1 is SGHTA and CDR2 FQGTGA. V gave up 4 bases and J gave up 0 bases, with 12 bases separating them. CDR3 region: CASSSKAGYQETQYF. CDR3 DNA: TGTGCCAGCAGCTCCAAGGCGGGGTACCAAGAGACCCAGTACTTC.

This clonotype was seen ten or more times. The rearrangement joins TRBV7-9 to TRBJ1-5, with D possibly TRBD1 on 5 matching bases. V lost 8 bases to trimming and J lost 11 bases, with 22 bases between them. The germline V gene has CDR1 SEHNR and CDR2 FQNEAQ (reference sequence). The length of the CDR3 is 14 residues. The chain's CDR3 is CASGDVNRGGAQHF. The CDR3 DNA sequence: TGTGCCAGCGGAGACGTCAACCGGGGGGGGGCCCAGCATTTT.

This clonotype was recorded many times. The chain recombines TRBV6-2 or TRBV6-3 with TRBJ2-5; 11 positions match TRBD1. V shed 6 bases and J 4 bases; nucleotides not matched to a gene: 4. The germline CDR1 and CDR2 sequences are MNHEY and SVGEGT. This CDR3 has 14 amino acids. This CDR3 reads CASRLDRGRETQYF. CDR3 sequence (DNA): TGTGCCAGCAGACTGGACAGGGGGCGAGAGACCCAGTACTTC.

This clonotype came up many times. The chain carries TRBV4-3 and TRBJ2-7; 8 bases line up with TRBD2. Per germline, CDR1 LGHNA and CDR2 YSLEER. This CDR3 is 16 amino acids long. The J segment lost 2 bases and the V segment lost 0 bases, leaving 6 bases of the junction unmatched. CDR3 DNA: TGCGCCAGCAGCCAAGAAGTCAGCGGGGGAACCTACGAGCAGTACTTC. Translated, it gives CASSQEVSGGTYEQYF.

This clonotype was observed at least ten times. V usage is TRBV20-1 and J usage is TRBJ2-3; TRBD1 might be the D (5 bases). From germline, CDR1 is DFQATT and CDR2 SNEGSKA (reference sequence). The CDR3 is 14 residues long. V lost 8 bases, J lost 2 bases, and 17 bases lay in between. CDR3 nucleotide sequence: TGCAGTCTCCCCGACAGATTCACCACAGATACGCAGTATTTT. Protein product: CSLPDRFTTDTQYF.

This clonotype was seen a handful of times. The chain links TRBV28 to TRBJ1-3; D gene ambiguous. The CDR3 length is 18 residues. Germline V gene sequence: CDR1 MDHEN, CDR2 SYDVKM. Trimming removed 3 bases at V and 3 bases at J, with 21 bases between. The CDR3 DNA follows: TGTGCCAGCAGTTTTATGGACCCCTGGGCAGCTCATGGAAACACCATATATTTT. Translating it yields CASSFMDPWAAHGNTIYF.

The chain joins TRBV29-1 to TRBJ2-2, with D uncertain. The DNA end lines up better with TRBJ1-1; the J call may be wrong. This CDR3 is built from 14 residues. Germline-derived CDR1 and CDR2 are SQVTM and ANQGSEA. The CDR3 protein is CSVLVRLSNTEAFF. CDR3 sequence (DNA): TGCAGCGTTCTTGTCCGATTGTCGAACACTGAAGCTTTCTTT.

The chain is built from TRBV4-1 and TRBJ2-7; the D gene is possibly TRBD2 (6 bases). Germline lookup yields CDR1 MGHRA and CDR2 YSYEKL. Trimming took 5 bases from V and 5 from J, leaving 13 bases between them. CDR3 length equals 13 residues. The CDR3: CASSEGTAHEQYF. CDR3 bases: TGCGCCAGCAGCGAAGGGACTGCCCACGAGCAGTACTTC.

This clonotype was seen at least ten times. The V and J genes are TRBV3-1 and TRBJ2-1, with TRBD1 as a possible D gene (5 bases). Per the germline V gene, CDR1 is LGHDT and CDR2 is YNNKEL (reference sequence). The CDR3 has 15 residues. Trimming took 4 bases from V and 0 from J, leaving 10 bases between them. The CDR3 nucleotides read TGTGCCAGCAGCCTCGACAGTAGCTCCTACAATGAGCAGTTCTTC. Protein: CASSLDSSSYNEQFF.

The chain is built from TRBV24-1 and TRBJ1-2, with D hard to call. The germline V gene encodes CDR1 KGHDR and CDR2 SFDVKD. Deletions cut 5 bases from V and 5 bases from J, with 5 bases between. CDR3 length: 11 amino acids. In DNA form, the CDR3 reads TGTGCCACCAGTGGGGGTTATGGCTACACCTTC. It encodes CATSGGYGYTF.

This clonotype was seen at least ten times. The chain combines TRBV7-2 with TRBJ2-5, with D possibly matching TRBD1 (5 bases). There are 14 residues in the CDR3. The V end was cut by 1 base, the J end by 5 bases, with 11 bases between. Germline CDR1 SGHTA, CDR2 FQGNSA. CDR3 sequence reads: CASSLEGWGETQYF. The CDR3, as DNA: TGTGCCAGCAGCTTAGAGGGCTGGGGCGAGACCCAGTACTTC.

This clonotype was observed at least ten times. This chain links TRBV4-2 with TRBJ2-3; D is possibly TRBD1 or TRBD2 (5 bases each). The germline V gene encodes CDR1 LGHNA and CDR2 YNFKEQ. The CDR3 is made up of 15 amino acids. Between the trimmed V and J ends, which lost 1 base and 9 bases, there was a span of 17 bases. CDR3 in DNA: TGTGCCAGCAGCCAAGTTGAGCAGGGAGAAGGCACGCAGTATTTT. Translation gives CASSQVEQGEGTQYF.

CDR3 DNA sequence: TGCAGCGTTGAGAGACAGACCCAAGAGACCCAGTACTTC. This translates into CSVERQTQETQYF. V gene TRBV29-1 combines with J gene TRBJ2-5; D possibly corresponds to TRBD1 (5 bases). The CDR3 sequence is 13 residues long. Germline CDR1 is SQVTM and CDR2 is ANQGSEA. The V end lost 3 bases, the J end lost 1 base, and 9 bases lay between the germline ends.

This clonotype was detected ten times or more. The chain is built from TRBV20-1 and TRBJ1-5; TRBD1 matches at 7 bases. This CDR3 is built from 16 residues. Germline V gene lookup returns CDR1 DFQATT and CDR2 SNEGSKA (reference sequence). Germline trimming cut 3 bases from V and 2 bases from J; bases unmatched to any gene: 10. The CDR3 spells CSASQGGLVGNQPQHF. In nucleotides, the CDR3 is TGCAGTGCTAGCCAGGGGGGCCTCGTCGGCAATCAGCCCCAGCATTTT.

This clonotype appeared many times. J is TRBJ2-3 and V is TRBV11-2, with TRBD2 identical over 8 bases. The ends lost 5 bases at V and 4 bases at J; junction bases unmatched: 8. Germline lookup yields CDR1 SGHAT and CDR2 FQNNGV. The CDR3 extends over 15 amino acids. The CDR3 DNA reads TGTGCCAGCAGCCTCTCGGGACTAGATTCAGATACGCAGTATTTT. Encoded protein: CASSLSGLDSDTQYF.

At least ten counts were recorded for this clonotype. The chain has TRBV6-2 or TRBV6-3 and TRBJ2-3; D not certain. V lost 3 bases and J 6 bases, leaving 7 bases between the germline ends. Germline values: CDR1 MNHEY, CDR2 SVGEGT. This CDR3 region has 12 residues. CDR3 region: CASSYIHDTQYF. CDR3 DNA: TGTGCCAGCAGTTATATCCACGATACGCAGTATTTT.

This clonotype was observed a handful of times. This chain connects TRBV29-1 to TRBJ2-1, with D maybe TRBD2 (7 bases). Trimming removed 7 bases at V and 8 bases at J, with 18 bases between. The germline CDR1 and CDR2 sequences are SQVTM and ANQGSEA. This CDR3 is built from 13 residues. The CDR3 spells CSAWGGAGDEQFF. The CDR3 DNA is TGCAGCGCCTGGGGGGGGGCCGGGGATGAGCAGTTCTTC.

This clonotype was recorded many times. V and J are TRBV9 and TRBJ1-5, with D unclear. V was cut by 3 bases and J by 11 bases, with 15 bases left in between. Germline CDR1 reads SGDLS; CDR2 reads YYNGEE. This CDR3 contains 13 residues. The chain's CDR3 is CASSADPVGSQHF. The CDR3 region has the DNA TGTGCCAGCAGCGCTGATCCGGTAGGGTCCCAGCATTTT.